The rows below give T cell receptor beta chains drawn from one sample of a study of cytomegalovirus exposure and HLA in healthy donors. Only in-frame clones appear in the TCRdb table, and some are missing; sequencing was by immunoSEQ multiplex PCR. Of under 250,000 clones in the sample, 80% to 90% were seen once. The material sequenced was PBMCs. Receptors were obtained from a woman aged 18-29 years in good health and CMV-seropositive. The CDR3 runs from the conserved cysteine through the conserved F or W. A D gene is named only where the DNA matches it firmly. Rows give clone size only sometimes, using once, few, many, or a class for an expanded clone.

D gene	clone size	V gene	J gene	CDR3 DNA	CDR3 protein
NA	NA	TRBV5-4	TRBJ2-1	TGTGCCAGCAGCCGCCCGGGACTCTCTTTTAATGAGCAGTTCTTC	CASSRPGLSFNEQFF
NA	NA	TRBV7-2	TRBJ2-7	TGTGCCAGCAGCTTAGAAGGCGGGCCGAGCTCCTACGAGCAGTACTTC	CASSLEGGPSSYEQYF
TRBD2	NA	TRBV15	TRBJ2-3	TGTGCCAGCGGGGGAGTACCACAGCTCGCAGATACGCAGTATTTT	CASGGVPQLADTQYF
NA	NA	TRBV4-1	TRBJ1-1	TGCGCCAGCAGCGAGGCGGGGGAAGGCACTGAAGCTTTCTTT	CASSEAGEGTEAFF
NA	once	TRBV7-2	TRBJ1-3	TGTGCCAGCAGCTTACGTTCTAGCTCTGGAAACACCATATATTTT	CASSLRSSSGNTIYF
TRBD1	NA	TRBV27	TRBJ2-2	TGTGCCAGCAGAGGTTGGACAGGGAGCACCGGGGAGCTGTTTTTT	CASRGWTGSTGELFF
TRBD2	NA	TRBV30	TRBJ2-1	TGTGCCTGGAGTTTACGCCTGGCGGGGGGTGAGCAGTTCTTC	CAWSLRLAGGEQFF
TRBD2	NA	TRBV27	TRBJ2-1	TGTGCCAGCCTGGGACTAGCGGGCTACAATGAGCAGTTCTTC	CASLGLAGYNEQFF
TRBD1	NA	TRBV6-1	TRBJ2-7	TGTGCCAGCAGTCAAGATCTTGGACAGGCTACCTACGAGCAGTACTTC	CASSQDLGQATYEQYF
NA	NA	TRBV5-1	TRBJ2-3	TGCGCCAGCAGCTTCGCCAGGGGCGCAGATACGCAGTATTTT	CASSFARGADTQYF
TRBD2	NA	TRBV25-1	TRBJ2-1	TGTGCCAGCAGTGCCCAGGGACTAGCGACCCACAATGAGCAGTTCTTC	CASSAQGLATHNEQFF
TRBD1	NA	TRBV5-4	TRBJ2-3	TGTGCCAGCAGCTTGACAGGGGGCCGGGCAGATACGCAGTATTTT	CASSLTGGRADTQYF
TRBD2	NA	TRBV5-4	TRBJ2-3	TGTGCCAGCAGCCCAAAGAGGACTAGCGAGAGCACAGATACGCAGTATTTT	CASSPKRTSESTDTQYF
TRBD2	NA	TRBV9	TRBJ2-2	TGTGCCAGCAGCGTAGATGGTCTAGCGGGATACACCGGGGAGCTGTTTTTT	CASSVDGLAGYTGELFF
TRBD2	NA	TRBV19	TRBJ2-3	TGTGCCAGTAGTATAGTTCCACTAGCGGGAGCTACAGATACGCAGTATTTT	CASSIVPLAGATDTQYF
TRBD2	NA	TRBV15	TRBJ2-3	TGTGCCACCAGCTCGGGAGGATACACAGATACGCAGTATTTT	CATSSGGYTDTQYF
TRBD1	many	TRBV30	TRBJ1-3	TGTGCCTGGAAGGGACAGGGTAACACCATATATTTT	CAWKGQGNTIYF
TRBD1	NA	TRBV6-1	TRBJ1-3	TGTGCCAGCAGTGAAACTAGGTTGGGGACAGGGGCAAACACCATATATTTT	CASSETRLGTGANTIYF
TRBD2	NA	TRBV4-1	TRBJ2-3	TGCGCCAGCAGCCGGGGGGGGACTAGCGGGAGCAGCACAGATACGCAGTATTTT	CASSRGGTSGSSTDTQYF
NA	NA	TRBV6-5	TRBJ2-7	TGTGCCAGCAGATCCGGGACTTCATCCTACGAGCAGTACTTC	CASRSGTSSYEQYF
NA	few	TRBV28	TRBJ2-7	TGTGCCAGCAGCTTGATCCTGGTAGGGGCTCTCTACGAGCAGTACTTC	CASSLILVGALYEQYF
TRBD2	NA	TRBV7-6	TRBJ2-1	TGTGCCAGCAGCAGTCATGGACTAGCGGGTCTCAAGGGTAATGAGCAGTTCTTC	CASSSHGLAGLKGNEQFF
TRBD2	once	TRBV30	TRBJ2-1	TGTGCCTGGAGATTCTCGGGACTAGCGTTTAGCTCCTACAATGAGCAGTTCTTC	CAWRFSGLAFSSYNEQFF
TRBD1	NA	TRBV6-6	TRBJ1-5	TGTGCCAGCGGAGGGACAGTTAGCAATCAGCCCCAGCATTTT	CASGGTVSNQPQHF
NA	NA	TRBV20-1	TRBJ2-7	TGCAGTGCTCCTACTCGGGGTGAGCAGTACTTC	CSAPTRGEQYF
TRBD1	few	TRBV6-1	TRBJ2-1	TGTGCCAGCAGTGAGGGGACAGGGGTACCCAATGAGCAGTTCTTC	CASSEGTGVPNEQFF
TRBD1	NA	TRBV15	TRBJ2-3	TGTGCCACCAGCAGAGATTTAGGGGGCCGGGATGGCACAGATACGCAGTATTTT	CATSRDLGGRDGTDTQYF
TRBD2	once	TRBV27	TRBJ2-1	TGTGCCAGCAGTTTAGGTCTAGCGGGAGTCGATGAGCAGTTCTTC	CASSLGLAGVDEQFF
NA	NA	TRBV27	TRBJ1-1	TGTGCCAGCAGTCTCGGGGGGGGGCGGCGCACTGAAGCTTTCTTT	CASSLGGGRRTEAFF
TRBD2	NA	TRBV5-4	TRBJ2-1	TGTGCCAGCAGCCCAGGGCCTAGCGGGTCCAATGAGCAGTTCTTC	CASSPGPSGSNEQFF
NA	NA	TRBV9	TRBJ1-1	TGTGCCAGCAGCGTGGGGTACGGGGTGAACACTGAAGCTTTCTTT	CASSVGYGVNTEAFF
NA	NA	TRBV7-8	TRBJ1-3	TGTGCCAGCAGCTTAGACAGGGTTGTGGGGAAAAACACCATATATTTT	CASSLDRVVGKNTIYF
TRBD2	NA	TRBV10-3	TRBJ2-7	TGTGCCATCAGCGAGGACGGGAGGGGCTACGAGCAGTACTTC	CAISEDGRGYEQYF
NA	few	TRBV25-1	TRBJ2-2	TGTGCCAGCACCCGGGGGGGACAGGGTGTTTTAGGGGAGCTGTTTTTT	CASTRGGQGVLGELFF
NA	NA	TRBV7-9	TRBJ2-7	TGTGCCAGCAGACCCCGAGGGAGATACTACGAGCAGTACTTC	CASRPRGRYYEQYF
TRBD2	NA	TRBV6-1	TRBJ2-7	TGTGCCAGCAGTGAGTTGGGGCCAGCGGGAGGGCGGTACTTC	CASSELGPAGGRYF
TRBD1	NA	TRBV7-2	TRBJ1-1	TGTGCCAGCAGCCCCCTCCTAGGACAGGGGGCCCATGCTGAAGCTTTCTTT	CASSPLLGQGAHAEAFF
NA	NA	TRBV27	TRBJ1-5	TGTGCCAGCAGTATAAATAGCAATCAGCCCCAGCATTTT	CASSINSNQPQHF
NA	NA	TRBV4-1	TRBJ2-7	TGCGCCAGCAGCCAACCCGCCGGGACAAAGGCCTACGAGCAGTACTTC	CASSQPAGTKAYEQYF
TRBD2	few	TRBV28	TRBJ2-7	TGTGCCAGCAGTTCCTCCGGGACTATAGAGCAGTACTTC	CASSSSGTIEQYF